The clone carrying this T cell receptor (beta chain) occurred a few times. With 6 bases removed from V and 8 bases from J, the gap between germline ends came to 11 bases. From germline, CDR1 is MDHEN and CDR2 SYDVKM. This CDR3 has 12 residues. The data are from a study of spatial heterogeneity in lung cancer. Turning to the study itself: Sequences of the beta chain were consistently detected in greater numbers than alpha-chain sequences.

Single TCR cDNA molecules each had their own unique molecular identifier. MiXCR, applied by TCRdb to the 5' RACE reads, yields one record per CDR3 protein. The table has more than 95,000 distinct CDR3 sequences, 10% to 15% seen once. Documented time point: blood at routine non-recurrence follow-up after resection. The sequenced material consisted of unsorted whole RNA from tumor, nontumor lung or frozen PBMC. This specimen consisted of PBMCs, obtained at follow-up. This receptor was identified in a male donor with early-stage non-small cell lung cancer. The V gene is TRBV28, the J gene TRBJ2-1, with a weak D call TRBD1 (6 bases). Here the CDR3 DNA reads TGTGCCAGCAGGCAGACAGGCCATGAGCAGTTCTTC. Its protein product is CASRQTGHEQFF.